The following is a TCR beta chain sequence with its context. The entry originates in a study of T cell changes during pregnancy in multiple sclerosis. CDR3 length equals 13 residues. With 6 bases removed from V and 1 base from J, the gap between germline ends came to 12 bases. The germline V gene has CDR1 SQVTM and CDR2 ANQGSEA. Libraries were prepared by immunoSEQ multiplex PCR; TCRdb keeps only in-frame clonotypes and omits some of them. The data contain about 67,000 clones, approximately 89% of them singletons. The sequenced sample was peripheral blood, obtained in the second trimester of pregnancy. This receptor was obtained from a female donor with multiple sclerosis, enrolled in a pregnancy study. This sequence joins TRBV29-1 and TRBJ2-5; TRBD1 might be the D (7 bases). The CDR3 DNA follows: TGCAGCGTGGAGGGACAGCTCCAAGAGACCCAGTACTTC. This translates into CSVEGQLQETQYF.